This entry describes one TCR beta chain. This clonotype was seen repeatedly, ten times or more. There is no known antigen for this receptor. Base qualities are not at hand, and no much larger clone is one base apart. Including the terminal cysteine and phenylalanine, the CDR3 comprises 16 residues. Only the CDR3 part of the read is kept: 48 bases, read in frame from the first base. The germline V gene sets CDR1 to SGHRS and CDR2 to YFSETQ. Clipping removes 3 bases from V and 4 bases from J, with 8 as the unmatched junction base count. To synthesize cDNA, template-switch 5'RACE was performed with a primer carrying a 10-nucleotide random unique molecular identifier so that each TCR transcript was tagged. Each sequencing run produced over 180 million TCR-beta sequences covering 15-18 subjects. The RNeasy kit was used for extraction of total RNA. Using the KAPA Real-time Library Amplification kit, TCR-beta VDJ regions were amplified with primers for the TCR constant region and the 5'RACE anchor. Sample indexes and Illumina adaptors were added in a first PCR, after which library yield was increased in a second PCR. The roughly 650 bp TCR product was size-selected on a 2% E-gel SizeSelection system after Ampure bead purification. Before pooling, libraries had their quality checked on a Bioanalyzer, their concentration measured with Qubit, and their quantity determined with the Kapa Library Quantification kit. An Illumina HiSeq 2500 sequenced the libraries paired-end 2 x 150 bp. To increase sequence diversity, about 25-31% phiX was spiked into each library pool. Per the original workflow: The quality-filtered reads were processed with the UMI-based MiGEC pipeline, whose error correction step removed more than 75% of the raw TCR sequences. VDJ genes were aligned to IMGT germline references, and each clonotype was defined by a unique CDR3 amino acid sequence together with V-J genes. Clonal expansion, Shannon diversity and CDR3 relatedness (CalcPairwiseDistances, ClusterSamples) were evaluated with VDJtools, and phylogenetic trees were built with CLCbio workbench. Expanded clones were defined as having at least 8 unique UMIs, based on coefficient-of-variation modelling across technical triplicates. TCRdb trimmed the raw reads at Q25, called clones with MiXCR and kept productive beta chains. Under each unique CDR3 protein, matching rows form one entry showing the most common genes and DNA. The V and J calls and clone size are TCRdb's, not the authors'. The sample table shows tens of thousands of distinct CDR3 sequences, and more than 3% are seen once. Together, the top ten hold roughly 2% of the sample.

The data are from a study of neurological immune-mediated disorders (dated by TCRdb to between 2018 and 2021). Broadly, across the study: Among the approximately 35 multiple sclerosis patients, relapsing-remitting MS was present in approximately 31 and secondary progressive MS was present in 3. Using UMI-based sequencing, the study compared peripheral blood TCR-beta repertoires from patients with HTLV-I-associated myelopathy (HAM/TSP), patients with multiple sclerosis, and healthy controls. Longitudinal samples, technical triplicates and paired sorted CD4+ and CD8+ T-cell subsets, alongside PBMC samples, were included among the roughly 96 TCR-beta libraries. The cohort comprised 68 subjects: roughly 15 HAM/TSP patients, 34 multiple sclerosis patients and some 20 healthy controls. Overall study results and their limits: No clinical or MRI features were associated with the MS cluster, and the authors said that larger cohorts are needed. The highest TCR clonal expansion was observed in HAM/TSP patients, whereas the lowest was observed in MS patients, even when compared with healthy controls. In phylogenetic analysis, the repertoires of 18 of 34 MS patients grouped into a cluster of related CDR3 sequences, which suggests a possible signature at the repertoire level. No identical CDR3 amino acid sequences were shared among expanded clones across subjects, suggesting private TCR-beta repertoires in all groups.

For the sorted-subset TCR libraries, the starting material was some 940,000 sorted CD4+ or CD8+ T cells. The multiple sclerosis patients were enrolled in a US clinical protocol that used magnetic resonance imaging to evaluate disease progression. Peripheral blood underwent Ficoll-Hypaque density gradient centrifugation to isolate PBMCs, which were then cryopreserved in liquid nitrogen. The study also sequenced paired sorted CD4+ and CD8+ subsets from healthy controls, HAM/TSP patients and MS patients. The source is a woman aged 40-49 years with multiple sclerosis. The receptor chain draws on TRBV5-1 and TRBJ2-3, and TRBD2 matches 10 of the central bases. Sample: CD4+ T cells from blood. The bases read TGCGCCAGCAGCTACGAAGCGGGGGGGCTTTCAGATACGCAGTATTTT. Its translation reads: CASSYEAGGLSDTQYF.